The source of this T cell receptor (beta chain) is a study of T-cell memory formation after mild COVID-19. Study-level background: Each donor largely had its own TCR clusters.

Germline lookup yields CDR1 SGHRS and CDR2 YFSETQ. Losses at the gene ends were 4 bases for V and 3 bases for J; bases not matched to a gene: 3. The CDR3 consists of 15 residues. Using its own MiXCR run on the 5' RACE reads, TCRdb lists one record per CDR3 protein. The table includes 300,000 or so distinct CDR3 sequences, around 15% detected once. The rearrangement uses TRBV5-1 and TRBJ2-3, with 12 bases matching TRBD2. The receptor's source is a man aged 18-30 years who had mild COVID-19 (a few samples of this study predate the infection). Cell type and time point are not known. Material for sequencing was PBMCs or a T cell subset sorted from them (not recorded which). CDR3 region: CASSTLAGGTDTQYF. CDR3 bases: TGCGCCAGCAGCACCCTAGCGGGGGGGACAGATACGCAGTATTTT.